The clone carrying this T cell receptor beta chain showed up just a few times. The antigen is undetermined. J was trimmed by 9 bases and V by 5 bases; bases with no gene match: 8. Germline-derived CDR1 and CDR2 are SGHTA and FQGNSA. The CDR3 consists of 15 residues. This sample stems from a study of PD-L1 blockade in urothelial cancer. Turning to the study itself: Researchers looked at the blood 3 weeks (second dose) and 6 weeks after treatment began. Each blood sample yielded a median of roughly 150,000 T cells. Study-wide results and caveats: Below-median pretreatment blood TCR clonality was associated with improved progression-free and overall survival.

The templates were synthetic TCR analogs, and they were spiked into each PCR. The protocol was immunoSEQ multiplex PCR, while the TCRdb copy is restricted to in-frame clones and leaves out a portion. Among about 28,000 clones listed, over 75% were seen once. This chain connects TRBV7-2 to TRBJ1-6; 9 nucleotides agree with TRBD1. The sequence was obtained from a man aged 45 to 65 with urothelial cancer. Here the sequenced sample was PBMCs, taken around atezolizumab (anti-PD-L1) treatment. The CDR3, as DNA: TGTGCCAGCAGCCCACAGGGGGCTAGAGGTTCACCCCTCCACTTT. Amino acid sequence: CASSPQGARGSPLHF. Variable domain in full (rest from reference TRBV7-2 and TRBJ1-6): GAGVSQSPSNKVTEKGKDVELRCDPISGHTALYWYRQSLGQGLEFLIYFQGNSAPDKSGLPSDRFSAERTGGSVSTLTIQRTQQEDSAVYLCASSPQGARGSPLHFGNGTRLTVT.